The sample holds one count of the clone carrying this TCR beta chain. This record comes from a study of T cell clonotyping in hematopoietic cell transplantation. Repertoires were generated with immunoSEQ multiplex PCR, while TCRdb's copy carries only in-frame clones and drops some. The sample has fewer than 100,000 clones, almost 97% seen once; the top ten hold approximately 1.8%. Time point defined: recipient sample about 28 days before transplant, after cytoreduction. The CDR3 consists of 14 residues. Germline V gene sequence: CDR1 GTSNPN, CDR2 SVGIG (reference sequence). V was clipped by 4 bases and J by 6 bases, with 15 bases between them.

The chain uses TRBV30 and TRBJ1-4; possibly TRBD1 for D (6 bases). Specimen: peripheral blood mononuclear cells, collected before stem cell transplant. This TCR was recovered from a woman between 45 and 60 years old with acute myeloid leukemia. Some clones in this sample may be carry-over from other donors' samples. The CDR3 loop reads CAWTKTGRDEKLFF. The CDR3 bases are TGTGCCTGGACCAAAACAGGGCGCGATGAAAAACTGTTTTTT.